The clone carrying this TCR beta chain was seen only once. Its target is not known. Time point defined: week 11, during vaccination. A 20-mer mutant IDH1 peptide at 300 ug was injected subcutaneously with topical imiquimod. Donors had new WHO grade 3 or 4 IDH1-mutant, ATRX-lost astrocytomas. This sample stems from a study of a mutant IDH1 vaccine in newly diagnosed glioma. Study overall: Vaccines began 4-6 weeks after radiotherapy alone, or with temozolomide cycles. Beforehand, treatment had been radiotherapy, temozolomide, or both; the majority received both.

The CDR3 is 16 residues long. The germline CDR1 and CDR2 sequences are SEHNR and FQNEAQ (reference sequence). V lost 1 base, J lost 6 bases, and 16 bases lay in between. The assay was immunoSEQ multiplex PCR, and TCRdb's table has in-frame clones only and misses some. Here the sample spans under 150,000 clones, about 90% being singletons. General observations from the study: A vaccine-induced immune response developed in roughly 93% of the patients.

This material consisted of PBMCs, taken from a glioma patient whose treatment included an IDH1 peptide vaccine. The chain has TRBV7-9 and TRBJ2-1; no definite D call. The TCR comes from a woman aged 45-65 years with glioma. This CDR3 reads CASSLGWERLGNEQFF. The DNA for the CDR3 is TGTGCCAGCAGCTTAGGGTGGGAAAGGTTAGGCAATGAGCAGTTCTTC. The full variable domain, with the rest looked up from reference TRBV7-9 and TRBJ2-1, is DTGVSQNPRHKITKRGQNVTFRCDPISEHNRLYWYRQTLGQGPEFLTYFQNEAQLEKSRLLSDRFSAERPKGSFSTLEIQRTEQGDSAMYLCASSLGWERLGNEQFFGPGTRLTVL.